Listed below are T cell receptor beta chains from one sample, sequenced in a study of cytomegalovirus exposure and HLA in healthy donors. Clones were sequenced by immunoSEQ multiplex PCR, and TCRdb holds only the in-frame ones, with some missing. The sample records approximately 180,000 clones, roughly an eighth being singletons. Sequenced input: PBMCs. The receptors were sampled from a man in his fifties in good health and CMV-seropositive. CDR3s include the opening cysteine and the closing phenylalanine or tryptophan. D genes are given only for firm matches. Clone size is shown for a subset of rows, as once, few, many or a class of expanded clone.

j_gene: TRBJ2-5; d_gene: .; abundance: .; v_gene: TRBV7-2; CDR3nt: TGTGCCAGCAGCTTACCGGGGGAGACCCAGTACTTC; CDR3aa: CASSLPGETQYF
j_gene: TRBJ2-3; d_gene: TRBD2; abundance: .; v_gene: TRBV5-6; CDR3nt: TGTGCCAGCAGCGTCGGGGGGGCAGATACGCAGTATTTT; CDR3aa: CASSVGGADTQYF
j_gene: TRBJ1-2; d_gene: .; abundance: few; v_gene: TRBV9; CDR3nt: TGTGCCAGCAGCGTAGCACGAGGTTTGGGCTATGGCTACACCTTC; CDR3aa: CASSVARGLGYGYTF
j_gene: TRBJ2-3; d_gene: .; abundance: few; v_gene: TRBV2; CDR3nt: TGTGCCAGCAGTGAAACCCGGGCAGATACGCAGTATTTT; CDR3aa: CASSETRADTQYF
j_gene: TRBJ2-7; d_gene: .; abundance: .; v_gene: TRBV11-2; CDR3nt: TGTGCCAGCAGCTTAGAGCCAGGGTTTTACGAGCAGTACTTC; CDR3aa: CASSLEPGFYEQYF
j_gene: TRBJ2-2; d_gene: TRBD2; abundance: .; v_gene: TRBV30; CDR3nt: TGTGCCTGGAGGCCGGGACTAGCGTCAAGGGCCGGGGAGCTGTTTTTT; CDR3aa: CAWRPGLASRAGELFF
j_gene: TRBJ1-5; d_gene: .; abundance: .; v_gene: TRBV7-2; CDR3nt: TGTGCCAGCAGCTTGGGTCCGGGGGGCAATCAGCCCCAGCATTTT; CDR3aa: CASSLGPGGNQPQHF
j_gene: TRBJ1-5; d_gene: .; abundance: few; v_gene: TRBV7-2; CDR3nt: TGTGCCAGCAGCTTAGGGCCAGGGAACAATCAGCCCCAGCATTTT; CDR3aa: CASSLGPGNNQPQHF
j_gene: TRBJ2-2; d_gene: TRBD2; abundance: few; v_gene: TRBV5-4; CDR3nt: TGTGCCAGCAGCTTGGCGGGGGGGCAGGGCACCGGGGAGCTGTTTTTT; CDR3aa: CASSLAGGQGTGELFF
j_gene: TRBJ2-1; d_gene: .; abundance: few; v_gene: TRBV10-3; CDR3nt: TGTGCCATCAGCAGTAGCGCGGGGTTAGGGGATGAGCAGTTCTTC; CDR3aa: CAISSSAGLGDEQFF
j_gene: TRBJ2-2; d_gene: .; abundance: .; v_gene: TRBV6-6; CDR3nt: TGTGCCAGCACCAGCGGGCATTACACCGGGGAGCTGTTTTTT; CDR3aa: CASTSGHYTGELFF
j_gene: TRBJ2-1; d_gene: TRBD1; abundance: few; v_gene: TRBV7-9; CDR3nt: TGTGCCAGCAGCACCGCACAGGGGAATGAGCAGTTCTTC; CDR3aa: CASSTAQGNEQFF
j_gene: TRBJ2-2; d_gene: .; abundance: .; v_gene: TRBV5-1; CDR3nt: TGCGCCAGCAGCCCTGAGCGGTACGGGGAGCTGTTTTTT; CDR3aa: CASSPERYGELFF
j_gene: TRBJ1-4; d_gene: .; abundance: few; v_gene: TRBV7-9; CDR3nt: TGTGCCAGCAGTGGTCAGGGAACTAATGAAAAACTGTTTTTT; CDR3aa: CASSGQGTNEKLFF
j_gene: TRBJ1-2; d_gene: TRBD1; abundance: .; v_gene: TRBV5-1; CDR3nt: TGCGCCAGCAGCCAGACAGGGGCTACTAACTATGGCTACACCTTC; CDR3aa: CASSQTGATNYGYTF
j_gene: TRBJ1-5; d_gene: .; abundance: .; v_gene: TRBV4-1; CDR3nt: TGCGCCAGCAGCTTACTTTTGACAGAGCTCGGGAGCAATCAGCCCCAGCATTTT; CDR3aa: CASSLLLTELGSNQPQHF
j_gene: TRBJ2-3; d_gene: .; abundance: .; v_gene: TRBV7-3; CDR3nt: TGTGCCAGCAGCTCCAACTCTTGGACAGATACGCAGTATTTT; CDR3aa: CASSSNSWTDTQYF
j_gene: TRBJ1-5; d_gene: .; abundance: .; v_gene: TRBV7-8; CDR3nt: TGTGCCAGCAGCTTGGGTGGTGAGGCGAATCAGCCCCAGCATTTT; CDR3aa: CASSLGGEANQPQHF
j_gene: TRBJ2-1; d_gene: .; abundance: .; v_gene: TRBV7-6; CDR3nt: TGTGCCAGCAGCCCGGACAGTACCTCCTACAATGAGCAGTTCTTC; CDR3aa: CASSPDSTSYNEQFF
j_gene: TRBJ2-1; d_gene: .; abundance: few; v_gene: TRBV27; CDR3nt: TGTGCCAGCAGTTTAGAGGGTGGGTTGAGGCAGTTCTTC; CDR3aa: CASSLEGGLRQFF
j_gene: TRBJ2-5; d_gene: TRBD1; abundance: .; v_gene: TRBV28; CDR3nt: TGTGCCAGCAGTTCAACTGGACAGGGGCGGGAGACCCAGTACTTC; CDR3aa: CASSSTGQGRETQYF
j_gene: TRBJ1-1; d_gene: .; abundance: few; v_gene: TRBV6-5; CDR3nt: TGTGCCAGCGGCCTTACTGAAGCTTTCTTT; CDR3aa: CASGLTEAFF
j_gene: TRBJ2-7; d_gene: TRBD2; abundance: .; v_gene: TRBV30; CDR3nt: TGTGCCTGGAGTAGGAGCGGGGGCGCCCCAGGGCAGTACTTC; CDR3aa: CAWSRSGGAPGQYF
j_gene: TRBJ2-7; d_gene: TRBD1; abundance: .; v_gene: TRBV7-9; CDR3nt: TGTGCCAGCAGCCATGTGGGACAGCTCTACGAGCAGTACTTC; CDR3aa: CASSHVGQLYEQYF
j_gene: TRBJ2-1; d_gene: TRBD1; abundance: .; v_gene: TRBV19; CDR3nt: TGTGCCAGTAGTATGACGGGACAGGGGTACAGCTCCTACAATGAGCAGTTCTTC; CDR3aa: CASSMTGQGYSSYNEQFF
j_gene: TRBJ1-1; d_gene: .; abundance: .; v_gene: TRBV9; CDR3nt: TGTGCCAGCAGCCCTTTGGGGGGGTGGATCACTGAAGCTTTCTTT; CDR3aa: CASSPLGGWITEAFF
j_gene: TRBJ2-5; d_gene: TRBD2; abundance: .; v_gene: TRBV7-3; CDR3nt: TGTGCCAGCAGCTTATTGGGGGGGATAGAGACCCAGTACTTC; CDR3aa: CASSLLGGIETQYF
j_gene: TRBJ1-1; d_gene: .; abundance: .; v_gene: TRBV19; CDR3nt: TGTGCCAGTAGTATCCGGGGGGATGGCACTGAAGCTTTCTTT; CDR3aa: CASSIRGDGTEAFF
j_gene: TRBJ2-6; d_gene: .; abundance: .; v_gene: TRBV5-4; CDR3nt: TGTGCCAGCAGCTTTGGTAATATGGGGCCGGGCTCTGGGGCCAACGTCCTGACTTTC; CDR3aa: CASSFGNMGPGSGANVLTF
j_gene: TRBJ1-3; d_gene: .; abundance: few; v_gene: TRBV4-3; CDR3nt: TGCGCCAGCAGCCAGGGGGCCCGTGGCTCTGGAAACACCATATATTTT; CDR3aa: CASSQGARGSGNTIYF
j_gene: TRBJ1-2; d_gene: TRBD1; abundance: few; v_gene: TRBV7-9; CDR3nt: TGTGCCAGCAGCGCCGGGACAGGCACCTATGGCTACACCTTC; CDR3aa: CASSAGTGTYGYTF
j_gene: TRBJ2-2; d_gene: TRBD2; abundance: .; v_gene: TRBV2; CDR3nt: TGTGCCATACTAGCGGGGGAGCTCACCGGGGAGCTGTTTTTT; CDR3aa: CAILAGELTGELFF
j_gene: TRBJ2-1; d_gene: TRBD2; abundance: few; v_gene: TRBV7-9; CDR3nt: TGTGCCAGCAGCTCTGGACTAGCGTTCGAGCAGTTCTTC; CDR3aa: CASSSGLAFEQFF
j_gene: TRBJ2-7; d_gene: .; abundance: few; v_gene: TRBV18; CDR3nt: TGTGCCAGCTCACCAGACAGGACATACTACGAGCAGTACTTC; CDR3aa: CASSPDRTYYEQYF
j_gene: TRBJ2-2; d_gene: .; abundance: few; v_gene: TRBV5-4; CDR3nt: TGTGCCAGCAGCCGTGGTTCGGCGGGCACCGGGGAGCTGTTTTTT; CDR3aa: CASSRGSAGTGELFF
j_gene: TRBJ2-3; d_gene: .; abundance: few; v_gene: TRBV30; CDR3nt: TGTGCCTGGAGTGTTCGGGGAGGTGCCCAAGATACGCAGTATTTT; CDR3aa: CAWSVRGGAQDTQYF
j_gene: TRBJ2-2; d_gene: TRBD2; abundance: few; v_gene: TRBV7-6; CDR3nt: TGTGCCAGCAGCTTATATCCTAGCGGGGGCGTTAACACCGGGGAGCTGTTTTTT; CDR3aa: CASSLYPSGGVNTGELFF
j_gene: TRBJ1-1; d_gene: .; abundance: .; v_gene: TRBV5-1; CDR3nt: TGCGCCAGCAGCTTGGAATGGCAGATCACTGAAGCTTTCTTT; CDR3aa: CASSLEWQITEAFF
j_gene: TRBJ1-6; d_gene: .; abundance: .; v_gene: TRBV6-6; CDR3nt: TGTGCCAGCGAGAGAACAGAAAATCATTCACCCCTCCACTTT; CDR3aa: CASERTENHSPLHF
j_gene: TRBJ1-5; d_gene: .; abundance: .; v_gene: TRBV15; CDR3nt: TGTGCCACCAGCAGACCAAATCAGCCCCAGCATTTT; CDR3aa: CATSRPNQPQHF
j_gene: TRBJ1-5; d_gene: .; abundance: .; v_gene: TRBV11-2; CDR3nt: TGTGCCAGCAGCTTAGATGAACCCCCACAAAAGGGAGCTAGGAGACAGCCCCAGCATTTT; CDR3aa: CASSLDEPPQKGARRQPQHF
j_gene: TRBJ2-5; d_gene: .; abundance: few; v_gene: TRBV7-9; CDR3nt: TGTGCCAGCAGCTTAGGGCCAGGTGGATGGGAGACCCAGTACTTC; CDR3aa: CASSLGPGGWETQYF
j_gene: TRBJ2-7; d_gene: .; abundance: .; v_gene: TRBV21-1; CDR3nt: TGTGCCAGCAGCAAAGACGGACACCTGGCCTACGAGCAGTACTTC; CDR3aa: CASSKDGHLAYEQYF
j_gene: TRBJ1-5; d_gene: .; abundance: .; v_gene: TRBV6-1; CDR3nt: TGTGCCAGCAGTGAAATAGGGGGCAATCAGCCCCAGCATTTT; CDR3aa: CASSEIGGNQPQHF
j_gene: TRBJ1-2; d_gene: TRBD1; abundance: few; v_gene: TRBV10-3; CDR3nt: TGTGCCATCAGTGTGGGTGACAGGGGGTTTTCTAACTATGGCTACACCTTC; CDR3aa: CAISVGDRGFSNYGYTF
j_gene: TRBJ1-1; d_gene: .; abundance: few; v_gene: TRBV4-2; CDR3nt: TGTGCCAGCAGCCAGGCGGGGGTGAACACTGAAGCTTTCTTT; CDR3aa: CASSQAGVNTEAFF
j_gene: TRBJ2-2; d_gene: TRBD2; abundance: once; v_gene: TRBV19; CDR3nt: TGTGCCAGTAGTCCGTCGGGACTAGCGGGGGCGAACACCGGGGAGCTGTTTTTT; CDR3aa: CASSPSGLAGANTGELFF
j_gene: TRBJ2-2; d_gene: .; abundance: few; v_gene: TRBV2; CDR3nt: TGTGCCAGCAGCGGGACAACGAACACCGGGGAGCTGTTTTTT; CDR3aa: CASSGTTNTGELFF
j_gene: TRBJ1-5; d_gene: .; abundance: few; v_gene: TRBV5-6; CDR3nt: TGTGCCAGCAGCTTGGCGACAGACCGCCTCAATCAGCCCCAGCATTTT; CDR3aa: CASSLATDRLNQPQHF
j_gene: TRBJ2-5; d_gene: .; abundance: few; v_gene: TRBV6-5; CDR3nt: TGTGCCAGCAGTTACGGGGGGAAGGAGACCCAGTACTTC; CDR3aa: CASSYGGKETQYF
j_gene: TRBJ2-7; d_gene: .; abundance: few; v_gene: TRBV7-6; CDR3nt: TGTGCCAGCAGCCGAGGACTTGCGAGCTCCTACGAGCAGTACTTC; CDR3aa: CASSRGLASSYEQYF
j_gene: TRBJ1-1; d_gene: .; abundance: few; v_gene: TRBV18; CDR3nt: TGTGCCAGCTCACCGCAGGGTGGCACTGAAGCTTTCTTT; CDR3aa: CASSPQGGTEAFF
j_gene: TRBJ1-2; d_gene: .; abundance: few; v_gene: TRBV4-3; CDR3nt: TGCGCCAGCAGCCAAGATGCAAGGGGTTACTATGGCTACACCTTC; CDR3aa: CASSQDARGYYGYTF
j_gene: TRBJ2-3; d_gene: .; abundance: few; v_gene: TRBV9; CDR3nt: TGTGCCAGCAGCGTAGTTGGGGGCACAGCTCCGGATACGCAGTATTTT; CDR3aa: CASSVVGGTAPDTQYF
j_gene: TRBJ2-3; d_gene: .; abundance: .; v_gene: TRBV28; CDR3nt: TGTGCCAGCAGGGCCACAGATACGCAGTATTTT; CDR3aa: CASRATDTQYF
j_gene: TRBJ1-6; d_gene: TRBD1; abundance: .; v_gene: TRBV7-9; CDR3nt: TGTGCCAGCAGCTATACAGGGGTAGGGTCACCCCTCCACTTT; CDR3aa: CASSYTGVGSPLHF
j_gene: TRBJ2-5; d_gene: .; abundance: few; v_gene: TRBV10-1; CDR3nt: TGCGCCAGCAGTGAATTCGGCCGGGGGACCCAGTACTTC; CDR3aa: CASSEFGRGTQYF